This T cell receptor (beta chain) was documented in a study of T cells expressing NK-cell markers. In germline, CDR1 is SQVTM, CDR2 ANQGSEA. The CDR3 has 14 amino acids. TCR beta cDNA was made by 5'RACE template switching with UMIs. TCRdb re-analyzed the 5' RACE reads; it lists each CDR3 protein once, without DNA. The sample has over 250,000 distinct CDR3 sequences. The sequence derives from a woman between 18 and 70 years old in good health. The rearrangement joins TRBV29-1 to TRBJ1-1; the TRBD1 assignment by TCRdb is unverifiable without DNA. The specimen was blood T cells: a sorted CD56 or NKG2C T cell subset, CD4+ or CD8+ T cells, or bulk PBMC T cells (not recorded which). CDR3 in amino acids: CSVDRAWKGTEAFF.